Listed below are T cell receptor beta chains from one sample, sequenced in a study of identical twins. TCRdb ran MiXCR on the 5' RACE reads and lists one entry per CDR3 protein. The sample comprises 1.5 million to 2 million distinct CDR3 sequences, under 35% of which are singletons, and 0.25% to 0.3% rests with the top ten. What was sequenced was cord blood. The source of these receptors is a newborn girl in good health. Both conserved end residues are part of each CDR3. The D gene is left open where the match is weak. Clone size is given for some rows only: seen once, a few or many times, or a class if the clone is expanded.

j_call v_call d_call clone_size cdr3_length cdr3_aa cdr3_nt
TRBJ2-3 TRBV4-2 . . 15 CASGNGGRGTDTQYF TGTGCCAGCGGAAACGGAGGGCGCGGCACAGATACGCAGTATTTT
TRBJ1-2 TRBV25-1 . . 12 CASSEWVHGYTF TGTGCCAGCAGTGAATGGGTGCACGGCTACACCTTC
TRBJ2-3 TRBV12-3/TRBV12-4 . . 17 CASGAGLATSSTDTQYF TGTGCCAGCGGCGCCGGGCTAGCAACCTCTAGCACAGATACGCAGTATTTT
TRBJ2-1 TRBV28 . few 14 CASSLAPQVDEQFF TGTGCCAGCAGTTTAGCCCCCCAGGTCGATGAGCAGTTCTTC
TRBJ1-2 TRBV6-1 . . 11 CATDRLQGYTF TGTGCCACCGACAGGCTACAAGGCTACACCTTC
TRBJ1-1 TRBV27 . few 14 CASRFRAGSTEAFF TGTGCCAGCAGATTCAGGGCGGGGAGCACTGAAGCTTTCTTT
TRBJ2-7 TRBV21-1 . few 18 CASSKQKTVSGITYEQYF TGTGCCAGCAGCAAACAGAAGACGGTTAGCGGGATCACCTACGAGCAGTACTTC
TRBJ2-1 TRBV4-1 TRBD2 few 17 CASSQLIAGGAYNEQFF TGCGCCAGCAGCCAACTTATAGCGGGAGGGGCCTACAATGAGCAGTTCTTC
TRBJ2-3 TRBV27 . few 16 CASSLSVASVPDTQYF TGTGCCAGCAGTTTATCGGTGGCTAGTGTGCCGGATACGCAGTATTTT
TRBJ2-7 TRBV5-4 TRBD2 few 14 CASSSPLAVNEQYF TGTGCCAGCAGTTCCCCGCTAGCGGTCAACGAGCAGTACTTC
TRBJ2-5 TRBV25-1 TRBD1 . 18 CASSDSPGQGLGQGEQYF TGTGCCAGCAGTGATTCTCCGGGACAGGGGCTAGGACAGGGTGAGCAGTACTTC
TRBJ2-7 TRBV10-3 . few 12 CAISRRGDEQYF TGTGCCATCAGTCGCAGGGGAGACGAGCAGTACTTC
TRBJ2-2 TRBV11-3 . . 15 CASSPGRINTGELFF TGTGCCAGCAGCCCGGGCCGCATAAACACCGGGGAGCTGTTTTTT
TRBJ1-4 TRBV12-3/TRBV12-4 . few 15 CASSFGATTNEKLFF TGTGCCAGCAGTTTCGGAGCTACAACTAATGAAAAACTGTTTTTT